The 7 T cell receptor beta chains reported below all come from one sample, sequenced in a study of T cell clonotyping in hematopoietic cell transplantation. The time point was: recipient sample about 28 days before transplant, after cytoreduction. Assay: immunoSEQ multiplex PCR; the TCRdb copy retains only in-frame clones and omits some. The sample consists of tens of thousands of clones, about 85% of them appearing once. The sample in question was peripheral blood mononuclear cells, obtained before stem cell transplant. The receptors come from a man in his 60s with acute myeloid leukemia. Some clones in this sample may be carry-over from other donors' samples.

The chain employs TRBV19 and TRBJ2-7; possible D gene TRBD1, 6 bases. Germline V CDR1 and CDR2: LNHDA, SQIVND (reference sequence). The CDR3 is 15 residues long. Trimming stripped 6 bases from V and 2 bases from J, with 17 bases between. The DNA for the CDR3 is TGTGCCAGTAGATCCGGTGACAGGCCTCCCTACGAGCAGTACTTC. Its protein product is CASRSGDRPPYEQYF.

The CDR3 protein is CASSYSRGSWSYEQYF. CDR3 DNA sequence: TGTGCCAGCAGTTACTCTCGGGGAAGTTGGTCCTACGAGCAGTACTTC. The genes are TRBV6-5 and TRBJ2-7, with a weak D call TRBD2 (5 bases). CDR3 length: 16 residues. The germline V gene encodes CDR1 MNHEY and CDR2 SVGAGI. Trimming removed 0 bases from V and 1 base from J, with 13 bases in between.

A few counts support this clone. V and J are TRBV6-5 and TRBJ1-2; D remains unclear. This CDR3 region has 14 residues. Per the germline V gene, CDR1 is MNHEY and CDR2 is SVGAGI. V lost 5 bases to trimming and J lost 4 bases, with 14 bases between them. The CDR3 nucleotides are TGTGCCAGCAGTAACAGTTGGGGAGCCTATGGCTACACCTTC. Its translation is CASSNSWGAYGYTF.

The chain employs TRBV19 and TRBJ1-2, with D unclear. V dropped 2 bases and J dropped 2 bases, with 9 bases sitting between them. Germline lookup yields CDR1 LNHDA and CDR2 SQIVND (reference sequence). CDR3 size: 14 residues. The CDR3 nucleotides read TGTGCCAGTAGTATAAGTCAGCACAACTATGGCTACACCTTC. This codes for CASSISQHNYGYTF.

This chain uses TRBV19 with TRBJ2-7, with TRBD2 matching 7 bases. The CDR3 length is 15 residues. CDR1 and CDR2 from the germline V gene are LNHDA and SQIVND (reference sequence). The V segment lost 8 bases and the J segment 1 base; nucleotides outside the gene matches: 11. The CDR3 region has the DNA TGTGCCAGTGCCCGCTTGGGGGGGGAATCCTACGAGCAGTACTTC. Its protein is CASARLGGESYEQYF.

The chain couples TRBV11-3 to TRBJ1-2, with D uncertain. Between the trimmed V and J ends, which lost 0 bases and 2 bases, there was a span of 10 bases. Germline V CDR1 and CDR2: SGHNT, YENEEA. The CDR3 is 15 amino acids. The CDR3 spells CASSLDHGRNYGYTF. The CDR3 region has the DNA TGTGCCAGCAGCTTAGATCATGGTCGGAACTATGGCTACACCTTC.

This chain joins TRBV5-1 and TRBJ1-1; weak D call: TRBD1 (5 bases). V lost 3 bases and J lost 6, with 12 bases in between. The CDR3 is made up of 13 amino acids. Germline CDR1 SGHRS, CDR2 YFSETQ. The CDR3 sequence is CASSSPGSPEAFF. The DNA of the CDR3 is TGCGCCAGCAGCTCTCCAGGGAGCCCTGAAGCTTTCTTT. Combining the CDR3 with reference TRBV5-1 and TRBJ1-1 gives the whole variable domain KAGVTQTPRYLIKTRGQQVTLSCSPISGHRSVSWYQQTPGQGLQFLFEYFSETQRNKGNFPGRFSGRQFSNSRSEMNVSTLELGDSALYLCASSSPGSPEAFFGQGTRLTVV.